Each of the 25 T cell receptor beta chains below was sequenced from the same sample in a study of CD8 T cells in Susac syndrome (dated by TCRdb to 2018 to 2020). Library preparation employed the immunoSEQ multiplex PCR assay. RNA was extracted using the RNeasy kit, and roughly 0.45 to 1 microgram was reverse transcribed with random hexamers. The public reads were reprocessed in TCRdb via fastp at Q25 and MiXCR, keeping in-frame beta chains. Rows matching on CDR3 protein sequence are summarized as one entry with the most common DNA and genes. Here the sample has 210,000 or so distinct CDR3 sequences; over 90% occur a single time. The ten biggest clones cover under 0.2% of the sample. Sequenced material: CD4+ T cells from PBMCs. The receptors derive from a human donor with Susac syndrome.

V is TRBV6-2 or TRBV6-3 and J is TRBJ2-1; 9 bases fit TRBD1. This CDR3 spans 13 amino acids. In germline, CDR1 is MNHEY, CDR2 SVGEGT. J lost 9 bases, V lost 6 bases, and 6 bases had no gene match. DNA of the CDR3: TGTGCCAGCAGAACTACAGGGGGCTCTGAGCAGTTCTTC. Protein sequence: CASRTTGGSEQFF.

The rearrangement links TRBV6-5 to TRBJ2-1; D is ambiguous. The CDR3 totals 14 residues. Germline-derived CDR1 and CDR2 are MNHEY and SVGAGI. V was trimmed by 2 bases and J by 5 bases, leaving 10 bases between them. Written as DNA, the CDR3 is TGTGCCAGCAGTTACCGTTCCGGTCACAATGAGCAGTTCTTC. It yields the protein CASSYRSGHNEQFF.

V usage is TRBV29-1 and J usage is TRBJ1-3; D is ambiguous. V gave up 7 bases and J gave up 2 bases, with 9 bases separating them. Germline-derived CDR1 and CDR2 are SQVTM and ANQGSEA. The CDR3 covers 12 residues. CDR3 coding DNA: TGCAGCGCCACCACCGCTGGAAACACCATATATTTT. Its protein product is CSATTAGNTIYF.

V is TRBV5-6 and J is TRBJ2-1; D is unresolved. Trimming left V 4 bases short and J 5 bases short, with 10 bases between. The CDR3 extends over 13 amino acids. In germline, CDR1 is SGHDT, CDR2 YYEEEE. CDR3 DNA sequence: TGTGCCAGCAGCCGTACCAGACACAATGAGCAGTTCTTC. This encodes CASSRTRHNEQFF.

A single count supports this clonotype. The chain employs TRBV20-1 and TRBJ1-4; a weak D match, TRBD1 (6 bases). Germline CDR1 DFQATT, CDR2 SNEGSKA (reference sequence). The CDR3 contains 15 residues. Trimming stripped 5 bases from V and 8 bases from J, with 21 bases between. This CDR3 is CSAPGPTGLNEKLFF. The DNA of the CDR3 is TGCAGTGCTCCCGGCCCGACAGGTTTAAACGAAAAACTGTTTTTT.

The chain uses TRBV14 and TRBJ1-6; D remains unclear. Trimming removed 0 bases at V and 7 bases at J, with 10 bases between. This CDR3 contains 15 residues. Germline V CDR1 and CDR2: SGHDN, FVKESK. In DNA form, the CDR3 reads TGTGCCAGCAGCCAAGAGACGGTAGGGAATTCACCCCTCCACTTT. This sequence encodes CASSQETVGNSPLHF.

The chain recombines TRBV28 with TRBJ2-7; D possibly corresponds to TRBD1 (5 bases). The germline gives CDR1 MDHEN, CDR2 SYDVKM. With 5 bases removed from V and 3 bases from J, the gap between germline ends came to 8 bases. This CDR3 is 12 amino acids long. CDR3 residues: CASSPDSYEQYF. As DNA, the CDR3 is TGTGCCAGCAGTCCCGACAGCTACGAGCAGTACTTC.

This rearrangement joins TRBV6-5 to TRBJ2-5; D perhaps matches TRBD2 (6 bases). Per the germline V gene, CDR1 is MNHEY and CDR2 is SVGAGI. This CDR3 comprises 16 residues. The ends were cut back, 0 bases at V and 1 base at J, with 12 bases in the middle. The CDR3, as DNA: TGTGCCAGCAGTTACTCGTTCACTAGCCTCCAAGAGACCCAGTACTTC. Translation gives CASSYSFTSLQETQYF.

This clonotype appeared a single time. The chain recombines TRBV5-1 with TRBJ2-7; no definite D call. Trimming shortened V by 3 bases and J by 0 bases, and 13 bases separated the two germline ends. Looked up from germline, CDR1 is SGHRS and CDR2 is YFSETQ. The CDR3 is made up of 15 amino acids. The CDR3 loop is CASSSGDYSSYEQYF. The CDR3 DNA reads TGCGCCAGCAGCTCCGGAGATTATTCCTCCTACGAGCAGTACTTC.

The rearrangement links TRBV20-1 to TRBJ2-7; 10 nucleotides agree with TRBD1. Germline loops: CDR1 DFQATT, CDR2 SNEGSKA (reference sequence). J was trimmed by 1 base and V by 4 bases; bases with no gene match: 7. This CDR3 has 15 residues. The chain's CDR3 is CSAKPGTGESYEQYF. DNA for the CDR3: TGCAGTGCTAAGCCAGGGACAGGGGAGTCCTACGAGCAGTACTTC.

The CDR3 DNA follows: TGTGCCAGCAGCTTAGGAGGACAGGGCGAGCAGTACTTC. Protein sequence: CASSLGGQGEQYF. The rearrangement uses TRBV7-2 and TRBJ2-7, with 8 bases lining up with TRBD1. The CDR3 runs to 13 residues. Germline V gene sequence: CDR1 SGHTA, CDR2 FQGNSA. Trimming took 1 base from V and 6 from J; bases not matched to a gene: 2.

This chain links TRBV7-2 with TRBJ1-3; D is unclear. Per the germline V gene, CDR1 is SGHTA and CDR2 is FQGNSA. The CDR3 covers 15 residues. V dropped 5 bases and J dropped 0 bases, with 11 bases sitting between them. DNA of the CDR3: TGTGCCAGCAGCCCTGACAAAACCTCTGGAAACACCATATATTTT. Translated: CASSPDKTSGNTIYF.

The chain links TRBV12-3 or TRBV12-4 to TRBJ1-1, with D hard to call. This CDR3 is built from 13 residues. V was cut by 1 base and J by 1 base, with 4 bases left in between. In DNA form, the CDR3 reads TGTGCCAGCAGTTTAGAGCAGAACACTGAAGCTTTCTTT. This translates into CASSLEQNTEAFF.

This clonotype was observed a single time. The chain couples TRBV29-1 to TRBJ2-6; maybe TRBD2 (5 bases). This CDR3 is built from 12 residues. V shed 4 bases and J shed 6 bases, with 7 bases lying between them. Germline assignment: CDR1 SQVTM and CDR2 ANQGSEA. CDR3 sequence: CSVGGSANVLTF. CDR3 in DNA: TGCAGCGTTGGCGGGTCGGCCAACGTCCTGACTTTC.

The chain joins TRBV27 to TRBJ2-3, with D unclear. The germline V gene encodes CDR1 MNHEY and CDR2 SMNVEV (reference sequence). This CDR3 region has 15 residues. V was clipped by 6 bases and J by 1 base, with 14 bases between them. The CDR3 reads CASRTSRSRTDTQYF. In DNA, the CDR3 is TGTGCCAGCAGGACAAGCCGTTCTCGCACAGATACGCAGTATTTT.

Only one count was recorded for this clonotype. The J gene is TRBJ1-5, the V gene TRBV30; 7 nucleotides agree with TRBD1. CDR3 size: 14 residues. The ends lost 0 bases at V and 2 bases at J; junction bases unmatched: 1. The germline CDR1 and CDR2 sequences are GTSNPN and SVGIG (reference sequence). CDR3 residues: CAWSVTGGNQPQHF. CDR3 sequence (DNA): TGTGCCTGGAGTGTAACAGGGGGCAATCAGCCCCAGCATTTT.

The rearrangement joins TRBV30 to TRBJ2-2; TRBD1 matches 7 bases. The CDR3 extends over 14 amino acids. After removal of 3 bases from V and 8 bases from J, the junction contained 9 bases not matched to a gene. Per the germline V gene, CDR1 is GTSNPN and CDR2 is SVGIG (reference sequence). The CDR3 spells CAWSGDSLRGELFF. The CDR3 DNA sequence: TGTGCCTGGAGCGGGGACAGCCTGCGAGGGGAGCTGTTTTTT.

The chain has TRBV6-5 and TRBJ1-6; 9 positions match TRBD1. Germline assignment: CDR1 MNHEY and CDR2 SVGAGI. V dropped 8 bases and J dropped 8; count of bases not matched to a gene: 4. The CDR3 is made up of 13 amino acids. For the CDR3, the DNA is TGTGCCAGCGGGGGACAGGGTCATTCACCCCTCCACTTT. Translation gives CASGGQGHSPLHF.

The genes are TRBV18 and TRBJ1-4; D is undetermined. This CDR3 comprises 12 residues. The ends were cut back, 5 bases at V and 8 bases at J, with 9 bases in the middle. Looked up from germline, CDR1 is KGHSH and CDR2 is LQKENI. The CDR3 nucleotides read TGTGCCAGCTCAAGACCGGCGGAAAAACTGTTTTTT. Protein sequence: CASSRPAEKLFF.

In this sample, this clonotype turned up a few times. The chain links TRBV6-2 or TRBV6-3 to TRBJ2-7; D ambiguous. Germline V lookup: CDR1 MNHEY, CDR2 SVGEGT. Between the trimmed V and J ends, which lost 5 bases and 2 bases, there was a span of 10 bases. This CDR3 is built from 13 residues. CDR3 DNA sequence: TGTGCCAGCAGTCTCGCGCGTACCTACGAGCAGTACTTC. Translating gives CASSLARTYEQYF.

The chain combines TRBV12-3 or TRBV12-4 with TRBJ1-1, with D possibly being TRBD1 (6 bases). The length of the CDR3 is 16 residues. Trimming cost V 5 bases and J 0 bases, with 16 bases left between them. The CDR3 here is CASSLTSGVMNTEAFF. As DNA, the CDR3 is TGTGCCAGCAGTCTTACTTCAGGGGTCATGAACACTGAAGCTTTCTTT.

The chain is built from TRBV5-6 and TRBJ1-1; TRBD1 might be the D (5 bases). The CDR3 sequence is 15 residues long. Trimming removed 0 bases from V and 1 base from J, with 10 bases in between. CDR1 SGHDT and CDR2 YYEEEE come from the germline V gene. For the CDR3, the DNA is TGTGCCAGCAGCTTGGCTGGGGGTGGGAACACTGAAGCTTTCTTT. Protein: CASSLAGGGNTEAFF.

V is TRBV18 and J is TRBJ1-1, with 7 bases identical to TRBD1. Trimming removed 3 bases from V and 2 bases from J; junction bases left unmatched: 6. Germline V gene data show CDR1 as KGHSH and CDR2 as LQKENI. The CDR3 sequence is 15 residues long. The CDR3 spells CASSPGDRVNTEAFF. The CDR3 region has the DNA TGTGCCAGCTCACCCGGCGACAGGGTTAACACTGAAGCTTTCTTT.

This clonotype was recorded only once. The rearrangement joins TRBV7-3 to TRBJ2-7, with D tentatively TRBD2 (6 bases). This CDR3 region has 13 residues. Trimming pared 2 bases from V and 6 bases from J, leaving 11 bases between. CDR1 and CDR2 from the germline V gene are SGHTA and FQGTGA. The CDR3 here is CASSLGWRGEQYF. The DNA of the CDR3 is TGTGCCAGCAGCTTAGGTTGGCGGGGCGAGCAGTACTTC.

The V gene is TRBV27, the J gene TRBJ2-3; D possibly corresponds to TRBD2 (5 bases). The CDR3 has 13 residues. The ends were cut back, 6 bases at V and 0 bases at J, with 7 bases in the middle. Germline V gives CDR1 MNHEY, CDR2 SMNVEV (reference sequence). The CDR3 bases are TGTGCCAGCAGCGGACTGAGCACAGATACGCAGTATTTT. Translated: CASSGLSTDTQYF.